Listed below are T cell receptor beta chains from one sample, sequenced in a study of blood T cell repertoires in COVID-19. TCRdb's table, derived via immunoSEQ multiplex PCR, lists solely in-frame clones and lacks some. This sample yields roughly 260,000 clones, of which 80% to 90% are seen a single time; about 4.8% belongs to the top ten. Sequenced material: peripheral blood. All receptors derive from a woman in her 70s with acute or convalescent COVID-19. Both conserved end residues are part of each CDR3. D genes are given only for firm matches. Clone size is not always given. Where it is, it says once, few, many or a class for expanded clones.

length: 15
D: TRBD2
V: TRBV5-4
size: -
J: TRBJ2-3
DNA: TGTGCCAGCAGCTTGCCTAGCGGAAGCACAGATACGCAGTATTTT
CDR3: CASSLPSGSTDTQYF

length: 14
D: TRBD1
V: TRBV19
size: once
J: TRBJ2-2
DNA: TGTGCCAGTACTGGACAGGTGAACACCGGGGAGCTGTTTTTT
CDR3: CASTGQVNTGELFF

length: 16
D: TRBD2
V: TRBV9
size: -
J: TRBJ2-1
DNA: TGTGCCAGCAGCCCCCAGACTAGCGGGGCAGACAATGAGCAGTTCTTC
CDR3: CASSPQTSGADNEQFF

length: 17
D: TRBD1
V: TRBV7-2
size: -
J: TRBJ1-4
DNA: TGTGCCAGCAGCTTAGACGGCATCGGCAGGGGGGACGAAAAACTGTTTTTT
CDR3: CASSLDGIGRGDEKLFF

length: 12
D: -
V: TRBV12-3/TRBV12-4
size: -
J: TRBJ1-1
DNA: TGTGCCAGCAGTCTGATGGCGGGTGAAGCTTTCTTT
CDR3: CASSLMAGEAFF

length: 16
D: TRBD1
V: TRBV9
size: many
J: TRBJ1-3
DNA: TGTGCCAGCAGCGTAGACAGGGGGTACTCTGGAAACACCATATATTTT
CDR3: CASSVDRGYSGNTIYF

length: 14
D: -
V: TRBV3-1/TRBV3-2
size: few
J: TRBJ2-2
DNA: TGTGCCAGCAACCCGGGTCCCTCGGCCGGGGAGCTGTTTTTT
CDR3: CASNPGPSAGELFF

length: 16
D: TRBD1
V: TRBV7-2
size: -
J: TRBJ1-2
DNA: TGTGCCAGCAGCCCAGGGACAGGGGAAACATGGCATGGCTACACCTTC
CDR3: CASSPGTGETWHGYTF

length: 16
D: TRBD1
V: TRBV11-3
size: -
J: TRBJ2-2
DNA: TGTGCCAGCAGCTTAGGAGGGACAGCTGTTACCGGGGAGCTGTTTTTT
CDR3: CASSLGGTAVTGELFF

length: 15
D: TRBD1
V: TRBV3-1/TRBV3-2
size: -
J: TRBJ1-1
DNA: TGTGCCAGCAGCCCAACCGGGACAGCGACATTACAAGCTTTCTTT
CDR3: CASSPTGTATLQAFF

length: 17
D: -
V: TRBV7-2
size: -
J: TRBJ1-6
DNA: TGTGCCAGCAGCTCATCCGTAGGCCAGGTCTATAATTCACCCCTCCACTTT
CDR3: CASSSSVGQVYNSPLHF

length: 16
D: TRBD2
V: TRBV28
size: -
J: TRBJ2-2
DNA: TGTGCCAGCAGTTTGGGGGGGACCCTGAACACCGGGGAGCTGTTTTTT
CDR3: CASSLGGTLNTGELFF

length: 13
D: -
V: TRBV12-2
size: -
J: TRBJ1-2
DNA: TGTGCAAGTCGCTTGATCGGGGGTGAAGGCTACACCTTC
CDR3: CASRLIGGEGYTF

length: 13
D: TRBD1
V: TRBV19
size: -
J: TRBJ1-4
DNA: TGTGCCAGTAGGGACAGGCCCGGTGAAAAACTGTTTTTT
CDR3: CASRDRPGEKLFF

length: 14
D: -
V: TRBV28
size: -
J: TRBJ1-1
DNA: TGTGCCAGCAGTAAATCAGGGTTGAACACTGAAGCTTTCTTT
CDR3: CASSKSGLNTEAFF

length: 13
D: -
V: TRBV7-2
size: many
J: TRBJ2-3
DNA: TGTGCCAGCAGCCCTAAGGAGGCAGATACGCAGTATTTT
CDR3: CASSPKEADTQYF

length: 17
D: -
V: TRBV23-1
size: -
J: TRBJ1-6
DNA: TGCGCCAGCAGTCAATCAACCCAGGGGATGGATAATTCACCCCTCCACTTT
CDR3: CASSQSTQGMDNSPLHF